What follows is one T cell receptor beta chain and its context. Its antigen is unknown. Some clones are missing from TCRdb's copy, which holds only in-frame ones; the method was immunoSEQ multiplex PCR. The repertoire holds about 410,000 clones, with around nine tenths as singletons. These data are taken from a study of Ad26.COV2.S vaccination and SARS-CoV-2 variants. General study results and limits: It was found that vaccine and placebo recipients had similar non-spike TCR breadth. Post-vaccination breadth of spike-specific CD8+ and CD4+ T cell responses was reportedly substantial.

The sample's treatment: some 19 received Ad26.COV2.S at low or high dose, single or two shots; roughly 5 received placebo; per-sample allocation not given. Sampling was done on day 63 after the first vaccine or placebo injection. This clonotype was obtained from a person between 18 and 60 years old who received the Ad26.COV2.S COVID-19 vaccine or a placebo. The material sequenced was peripheral blood, taken in a trial of Ad26.COV2.S vaccine versus placebo.

This chain's CDR3 is CASQERERGTGELFF. Written as DNA, the CDR3 is TGTGCCAGTCAAGAGCGGGAGCGGGGCACCGGGGAGCTGTTTTTT. This chain links TRBV19 with TRBJ2-2; 8 nucleotides align to TRBD2. The length of the CDR3 is 15 residues. Germline V lookup: CDR1 LNHDA, CDR2 SQIVND (reference sequence). V shed 8 bases, J shed 4 bases, and the junction held 9 bases outside the gene matches.